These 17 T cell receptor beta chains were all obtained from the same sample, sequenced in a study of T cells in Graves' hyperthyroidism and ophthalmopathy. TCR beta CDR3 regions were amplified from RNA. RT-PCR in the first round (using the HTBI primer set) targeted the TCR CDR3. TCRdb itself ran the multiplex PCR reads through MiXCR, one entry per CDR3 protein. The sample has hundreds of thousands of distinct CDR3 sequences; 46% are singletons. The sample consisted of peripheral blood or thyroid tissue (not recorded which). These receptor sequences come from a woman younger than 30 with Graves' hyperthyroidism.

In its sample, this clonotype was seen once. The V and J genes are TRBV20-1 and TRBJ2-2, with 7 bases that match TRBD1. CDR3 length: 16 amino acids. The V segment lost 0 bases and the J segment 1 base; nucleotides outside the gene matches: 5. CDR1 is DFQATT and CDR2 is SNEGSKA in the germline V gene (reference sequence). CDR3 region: CSARDEGAGNTGELFF. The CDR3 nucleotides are TGCAGTGCTAGAGATGAGGGGGCAGGGAACACCGGGGAGCTGTTTTTT.

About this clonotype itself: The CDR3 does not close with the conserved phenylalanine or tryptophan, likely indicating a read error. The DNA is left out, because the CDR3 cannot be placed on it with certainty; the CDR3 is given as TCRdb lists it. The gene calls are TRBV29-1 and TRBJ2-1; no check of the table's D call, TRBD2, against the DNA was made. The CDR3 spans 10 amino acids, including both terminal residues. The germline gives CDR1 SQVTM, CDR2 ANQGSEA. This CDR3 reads CSVEEGLAYV.

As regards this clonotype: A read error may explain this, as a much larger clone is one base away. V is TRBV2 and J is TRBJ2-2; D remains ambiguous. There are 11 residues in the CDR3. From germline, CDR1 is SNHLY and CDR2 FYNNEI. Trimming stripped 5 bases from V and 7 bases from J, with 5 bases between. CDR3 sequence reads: CASSYGGELFF. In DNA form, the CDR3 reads TGTGCCAGCAGTTACGGCGGGGAGCTGTTTTTT.

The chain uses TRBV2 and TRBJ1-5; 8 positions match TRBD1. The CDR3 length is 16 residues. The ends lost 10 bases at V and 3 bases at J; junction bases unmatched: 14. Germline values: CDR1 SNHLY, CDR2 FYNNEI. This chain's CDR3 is CATFSTGGPSNQPQHF. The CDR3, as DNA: TGTGCCACATTCTCCACAGGGGGTCCATCCAATCAGCCCCAGCATTTT.

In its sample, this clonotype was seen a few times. The CDR3 DNA is TGTGCCACCAGTGATTTCCGGGACAGGGGATTAAATCAGCCCCAGCATTTT. The encoded protein is CATSDFRDRGLNQPQHF. This sequence joins TRBV24-1 and TRBJ1-5; 10 positions match TRBD1. Unmatched junction bases numbered 6, after V lost 1 base and J lost 4 bases. The CDR3 sequence is 17 residues long. CDR1 and CDR2 from the germline V gene are KGHDR and SFDVKD.

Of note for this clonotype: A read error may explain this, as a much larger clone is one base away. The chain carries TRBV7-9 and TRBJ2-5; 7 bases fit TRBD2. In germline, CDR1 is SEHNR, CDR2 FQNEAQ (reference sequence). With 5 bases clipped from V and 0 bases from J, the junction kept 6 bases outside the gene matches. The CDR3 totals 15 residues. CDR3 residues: CASSLALADQETQYF. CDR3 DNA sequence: TGTGCCAGCAGCCTTGCTCTAGCGGACCAAGAGACCCAGTACTTC.

In nucleotides, the CDR3 is TGTGCCAGCAGTCTGGACAACAGCAATCAGCCCCAGCATTTT. This sequence encodes CASSLDNSNQPQHF. The genes are TRBV19 and TRBJ1-5, with D maybe TRBD1 (5 bases). V was shortened by 9 bases and J by 1 base, with 13 bases between the two germline ends. CDR1 is LNHDA, CDR2 SQIVND, per germline (reference sequence). The CDR3 runs to 14 residues.

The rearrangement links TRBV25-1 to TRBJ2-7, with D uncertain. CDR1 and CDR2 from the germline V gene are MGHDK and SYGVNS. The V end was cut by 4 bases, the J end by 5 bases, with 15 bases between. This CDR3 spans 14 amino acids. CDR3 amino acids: CASSVGRIHHEQYF. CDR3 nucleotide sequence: TGTGCCAGCAGTGTCGGCAGGATACACCACGAGCAGTACTTC.

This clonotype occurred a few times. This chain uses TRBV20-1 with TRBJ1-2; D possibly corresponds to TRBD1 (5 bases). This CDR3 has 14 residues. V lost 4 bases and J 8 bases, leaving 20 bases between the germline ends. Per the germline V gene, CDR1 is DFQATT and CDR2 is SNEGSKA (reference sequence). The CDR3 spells CSATSTGGWRGYTF. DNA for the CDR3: TGCAGTGCTACATCCACGGGGGGGTGGCGAGGCTACACCTTC.

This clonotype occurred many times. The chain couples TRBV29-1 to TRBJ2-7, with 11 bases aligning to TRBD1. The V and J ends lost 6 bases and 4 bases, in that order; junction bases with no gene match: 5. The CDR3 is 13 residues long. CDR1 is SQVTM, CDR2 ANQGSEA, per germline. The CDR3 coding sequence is TGCAGCGTCCTCGGACAGGGGGCTTACGAGCAGTACTTC. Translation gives CSVLGQGAYEQYF.

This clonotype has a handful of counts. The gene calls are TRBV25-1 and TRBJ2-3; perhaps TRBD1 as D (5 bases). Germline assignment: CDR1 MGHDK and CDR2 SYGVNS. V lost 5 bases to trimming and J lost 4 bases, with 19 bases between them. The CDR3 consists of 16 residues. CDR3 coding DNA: TGTGCCAGCAGTTGGGATTTGACAGCCTCCCCAGATACGCAGTATTTT. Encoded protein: CASSWDLTASPDTQYF. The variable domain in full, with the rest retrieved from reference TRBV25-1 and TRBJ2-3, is EADIYQTPRYLVIGTGKKITLECSQTMGHDKMYWYQQDPGMELHLIHYSYGVNSTEKGDLSSESTVSRIRTEHFPLTLESARPSHTSQYLCASSWDLTASPDTQYFGPGTRLTVL.

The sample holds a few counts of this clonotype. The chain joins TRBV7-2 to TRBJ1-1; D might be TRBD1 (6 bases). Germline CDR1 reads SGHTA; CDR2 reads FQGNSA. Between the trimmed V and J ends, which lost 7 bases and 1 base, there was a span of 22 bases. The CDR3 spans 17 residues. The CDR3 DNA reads TGTGCCAGCACCCATCCCAGACAGGAATTATGGAACACTGAAGCTTTCTTT. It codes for CASTHPRQELWNTEAFF.

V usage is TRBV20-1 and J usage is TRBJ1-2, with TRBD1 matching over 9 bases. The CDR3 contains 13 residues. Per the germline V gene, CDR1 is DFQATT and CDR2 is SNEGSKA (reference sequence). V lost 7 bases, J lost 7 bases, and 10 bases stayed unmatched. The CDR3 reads CSGSTGTGSGYTF. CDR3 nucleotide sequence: TGCAGTGGAAGCACCGGGACAGGGTCTGGCTACACCTTC.

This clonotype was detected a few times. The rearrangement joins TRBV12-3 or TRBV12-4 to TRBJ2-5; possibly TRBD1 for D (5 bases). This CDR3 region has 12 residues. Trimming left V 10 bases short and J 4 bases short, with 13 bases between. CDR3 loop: CATSGAVETQYF. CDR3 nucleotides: TGTGCCACCTCTGGGGCAGTAGAGACCCAGTACTTC.

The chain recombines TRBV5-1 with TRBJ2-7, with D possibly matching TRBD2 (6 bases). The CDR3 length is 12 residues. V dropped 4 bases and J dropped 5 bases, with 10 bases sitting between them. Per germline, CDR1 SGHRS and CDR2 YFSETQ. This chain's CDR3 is CASSPKRDEQYF. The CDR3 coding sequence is TGCGCCAGCAGCCCTAAGCGGGACGAGCAGTACTTC.

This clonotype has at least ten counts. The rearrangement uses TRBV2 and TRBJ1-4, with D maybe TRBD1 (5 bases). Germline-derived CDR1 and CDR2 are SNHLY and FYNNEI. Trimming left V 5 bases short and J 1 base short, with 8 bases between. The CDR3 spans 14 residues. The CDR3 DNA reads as TGTGCCAGCAGTAGACAGATAACTAATGAAAAACTGTTTTTT. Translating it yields CASSRQITNEKLFF.

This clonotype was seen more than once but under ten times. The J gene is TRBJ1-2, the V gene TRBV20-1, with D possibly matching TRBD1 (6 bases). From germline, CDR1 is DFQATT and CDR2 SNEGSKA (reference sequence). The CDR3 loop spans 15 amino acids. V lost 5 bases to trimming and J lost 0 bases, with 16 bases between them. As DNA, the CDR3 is TGCAGTGCTCAACAGGGCCACCACTCTAACTATGGCTACACCTTC. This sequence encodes CSAQQGHHSNYGYTF.